A single sample is the source of the 30 T cell receptor beta chains below, sequenced in a study of PD-1 blockade in classical Hodgkin lymphoma. Only in-frame clones appear in the TCRdb table, and some are missing; sequencing was by immunoSEQ multiplex PCR. The table shows tens of thousands of clones, with under 85% occurring only once. Time point: cycle 4 day 1 (C4D1), after 6 weeks of nivolumab. Each of the patients experienced relapse following autologous stem cell transplantation, and their brentuximab vedotin exposure differed. Material: peripheral blood mononuclear cells (PBMCs), obtained before the fourth cycle of nivolumab. The receptors come from a human donor with classical Hodgkin lymphoma.

The chain carries TRBV27 and TRBJ1-5, with D perhaps TRBD1 (6 bases). V was trimmed by 5 bases and J by 9 bases, leaving 17 bases between them. CDR1 and CDR2 (germline): MNHEY, SMNVEV (reference sequence). The CDR3 covers 14 residues. This chain's CDR3 is CASSPSGDPSPQHF. The CDR3 DNA sequence: TGTGCCAGCAGTCCTTCAGGGGACCCCTCGCCCCAGCATTTT.

The chain carries TRBV6-1 and TRBJ1-2, with D possibly TRBD1 on 5 matching bases. Germline CDR1 reads MNHNS; CDR2 reads SASEGT. The CDR3 sequence is 14 residues long. Trimming left V 3 bases short and J 5 bases short, with 13 bases between. This chain's CDR3 is CASSEGGGGYGYTF. CDR3 nucleotides: TGTGCCAGCAGTGAGGGGGGGGGAGGTTATGGCTACACCTTC.

V gene TRBV27 combines with J gene TRBJ1-5, with D unclear. The germline gives CDR1 MNHEY, CDR2 SMNVEV (reference sequence). CDR3 length: 15 amino acids. The germline V and J ends were trimmed by 6 bases and 0 bases, with 12 bases remaining between them. CDR3 nucleotides: TGTGCCAGCAGCCCCGCGACCTATAGCAATCAGCCCCAGCATTTT. Translation: CASSPATYSNQPQHF.

The chain recombines TRBV28 with TRBJ1-1, with no clear D. CDR3 size: 11 residues. V was shortened by 1 base and J by 10 bases, with 7 bases between the two germline ends. Germline lookup yields CDR1 MDHEN and CDR2 SYDVKM. The CDR3 loop is CASSLLGLAFF. The DNA for the CDR3 is TGTGCCAGCAGTTTATTGGGGTTAGCTTTCTTT.

The chain has TRBV9 and TRBJ1-2; 7 bases fit TRBD1. CDR1 and CDR2 from the germline V gene are SGDLS and YYNGEE. The CDR3 runs 15 residues. The junction had 7 bases not matched to a gene; V was cut back by 4 bases and J by 1 base. In DNA, the CDR3 is TGTGCCAGCAGCCCTAGCGGGACAGTTAACTATGGCTACACCTTC. Amino acid sequence: CASSPSGTVNYGYTF.

The rearrangement links TRBV7-2 to TRBJ2-1; 10 positions agree with TRBD1. Trimming took 5 bases from V and 7 from J; bases not matched to a gene: 14. Germline CDR1 and CDR2: SGHTA and FQGNSA. The CDR3 extends over 17 amino acids. The CDR3 coding sequence is TGTGCCAGCAGCCAACGCCGGGACAGGGGTAGGAGTAATGAGCAGTTCTTC. This translates into CASSQRRDRGRSNEQFF. Together with reference TRBV7-2 and TRBJ2-1, the CDR3 gives the full variable domain: GAGVSQSPSNKVTEKGKDVELRCDPISGHTALYWYRQSLGQGLEFLIYFQGNSAPDKSGLPSDRFSAERTGGSVSTLTIQRTQQEDSAVYLCASSQRRDRGRSNEQFFGPGTRLTVL.

V usage is TRBV2 and J usage is TRBJ2-2; D is uncertain. Germline lookup yields CDR1 SNHLY and CDR2 FYNNEI. CDR3 length: 13 residues. Trimming shortened V by 4 bases and J by 6 bases, and 9 bases separated the two germline ends. The CDR3 DNA is TGTGCCAGCAGTGGTTCGGGCTCCGGGGAGCTGTTTTTT. The encoded protein is CASSGSGSGELFF.

The rearrangement uses TRBV10-3 and TRBJ2-7; D gene ambiguous. V lost 3 bases and J 2 bases, leaving 5 bases between the germline ends. CDR3 size: 12 residues. Germline lookup yields CDR1 ENHRY and CDR2 SYGVKD. The CDR3 protein is CAISDDAYEQYF. The CDR3 DNA reads as TGTGCCATCAGTGATGATGCCTACGAGCAGTACTTC.

In DNA form, the CDR3 reads TGTGCCAGCAGCTCCCTTGATACGCCGTACAATGAGCAGTTCTTC. Its protein product is CASSSLDTPYNEQFF. J is TRBJ2-1 and V is TRBV7-9; D call uncertain. This CDR3 comprises 15 residues. V lost 4 bases and J lost 4, with 14 bases in between. The germline V gene has CDR1 SEHNR and CDR2 FQNEAQ (reference sequence). Complete variable domain (other parts from reference TRBV7-9 and TRBJ2-1): DTGVSQNPRHKITKRGQNVTFRCDPISEHNRLYWYRQTLGQGPEFLTYFQNEAQLEKSRLLSDRFSAERPKGSFSTLEIQRTEQGDSAMYLCASSSLDTPYNEQFFGPGTRLTVL.

Details on this clone: The same CDR3 is also encoded by other DNA sequences in this sample. The chain joins TRBV18 to TRBJ1-5; TRBD1 might be the D (5 bases). The CDR3 has 13 residues. Trimming shortened V by 6 bases and J by 4 bases, and 10 bases separated the two germline ends. CDR1 is KGHSH, CDR2 LQKENI, per germline. CDR3 sequence (DNA): TGTGCCAGCTCGCCCGACAGAAATCAGCCCCAGCATTTT. Its protein is CASSPDRNQPQHF.

This chain connects TRBV30 to TRBJ1-1, with D unclear. Germline V gene sequence: CDR1 GTSNPN, CDR2 SVGIG (reference sequence). CDR3 length: 13 amino acids. The V and J ends lost 0 bases and 7 bases respectively, with 12 bases between them. The DNA of the CDR3 is TGTGCCTGGAGTGTGGTCGGGCTTGGTGAAGCTTTCTTT. Translated: CAWSVVGLGEAFF.

The chain combines TRBV7-6 with TRBJ2-1, with 12 positions matching TRBD2. The germline gives CDR1 SGHVS, CDR2 FNYEAQ. With 1 base clipped from V and 7 bases from J, the junction kept 2 bases outside the gene matches. CDR3 length: 15 residues. The CDR3 bases are TGTGCCAGCAGCTTAGGACTAGCGGGAGTGAATGAGCAGTTCTTC. Protein: CASSLGLAGVNEQFF.

The CDR3 sequence: CASSVVASGRTDTQYF. In nucleotides, the CDR3 is TGTGCCAGCAGCGTAGTGGCTAGCGGGAGGACAGATACGCAGTATTTT. The rearrangement uses TRBV9 and TRBJ2-3; 11 bases map to TRBD2. This CDR3 contains 16 residues. The J segment lost 3 bases and the V segment lost 0 bases, leaving 3 bases of the junction unmatched. CDR1 is SGDLS, CDR2 YYNGEE, per germline.

The chain recombines TRBV5-1 with TRBJ1-1; D perhaps matches TRBD1 (5 bases). Germline V gene sequence: CDR1 SGHRS, CDR2 YFSETQ. The CDR3 loop spans 14 amino acids. Trimming removed 3 bases at V and 6 bases at J, with 15 bases between. Written as DNA, the CDR3 is TGCGCCAGCAGCTACAAAGGAGAGGGGTCTGAAGCTTTCTTT. Protein sequence: CASSYKGEGSEAFF.

This chain connects TRBV11-2 to TRBJ2-7, with D uncertain. Trimming cost V 1 base and J 7 bases, with 11 bases left between them. CDR1 and CDR2 (germline): SGHAT, FQNNGV. This CDR3 has 13 residues. In DNA, the CDR3 is TGTGCCAGCAGCTTAGGTCTGGTAAGGGAGCAGTACTTC. Protein sequence: CASSLGLVREQYF.

This chain links TRBV2 with TRBJ2-7; possibly TRBD1 for D (5 bases). The CDR3 runs 14 residues. Germline V gene sequence: CDR1 SNHLY, CDR2 FYNNEI. With 6 bases removed from V and 2 bases from J, the gap between germline ends came to 14 bases. CDR3 region: CASRAPRETYEQYF. In DNA, the CDR3 is TGTGCCAGCAGAGCTCCCAGGGAAACCTACGAGCAGTACTTC.

This rearrangement joins TRBV27 to TRBJ2-1; 14 bases agree with TRBD2. The J segment lost 8 bases and the V segment lost 3 bases, leaving 6 bases of the junction unmatched. The CDR3 contains 16 residues. The germline gives CDR1 MNHEY, CDR2 SMNVEV (reference sequence). Written as DNA, the CDR3 is TGTGCCAGCAGTTTGCCGGGACTAGCGGGAGCTGATGAGCAGTTCTTC. This codes for CASSLPGLAGADEQFF.

This sequence joins TRBV28 and TRBJ2-7, with TRBD1 matching 8 bases. Germline trimming cut 5 bases from V and 2 bases from J; bases unmatched to any gene: 5. CDR1 is MDHEN and CDR2 is SYDVKM in the germline V gene. This CDR3 is 14 amino acids long. Here the CDR3 DNA reads TGTGCCAGCAGTATACAGACAGGGGCCTACGAGCAGTACTTC. This sequence encodes CASSIQTGAYEQYF.

The chain combines TRBV2 with TRBJ2-7; D gene uncertain. V dropped 10 bases and J dropped 0 bases, with 13 bases sitting between them. The CDR3 has 13 residues. The germline V gene has CDR1 SNHLY and CDR2 FYNNEI. The DNA for the CDR3 is TGTGCCAACAGAGGAGCGAGCTCCTACGAGCAGTACTTC. Translating it yields CANRGASSYEQYF.

The chain recombines TRBV7-6 with TRBJ2-6; D perhaps matches TRBD2 (6 bases). Germline assignment: CDR1 SGHVS and CDR2 FNYEAQ. The CDR3 is 15 amino acids. Trimming took off 4 bases at V and 0 bases at J, with 7 bases between the two ends. The CDR3 loop is CASSYGGSGANVLTF. The CDR3, as DNA: TGTGCCAGCAGCTACGGGGGCTCTGGGGCCAACGTCCTGACTTTC.

On this clone itself: The same CDR3 arises from other DNA sequences in this sample as well. The V call is TRBV4-3, the J call TRBJ1-2; D is ambiguous. Germline-derived CDR1 and CDR2 are LGHNA and YSLEER. V was trimmed by 0 bases and J by 2 bases, leaving 4 bases between them. There are 13 residues in the CDR3. The CDR3 nucleotides are TGCGCCAGCAGCCAAGACCGGAACTATGGCTACACCTTC. Amino acid sequence: CASSQDRNYGYTF.

The V call is TRBV7-3, the J call TRBJ2-6, with D maybe TRBD2 (5 bases). Between the trimmed V and J ends, which lost 4 bases and 1 base, there was a span of 11 bases. Germline CDR1 and CDR2: SGHTA and FQGTGA. The CDR3 spans 16 residues. CDR3 region: CASSSGSSSGANVLTF. The CDR3 DNA follows: TGTGCCAGCAGCTCGGGAAGCTCTTCTGGGGCCAACGTCCTGACTTTC.

The chain uses TRBV5-6 and TRBJ1-3, with 9 bases identical to TRBD1. Germline trimming cut 4 bases from V and 2 bases from J; bases unmatched to any gene: 1. The CDR3 length is 14 residues. Germline-derived CDR1 and CDR2 are SGHDT and YYEEEE. The CDR3 spells CASSRTGAGNTIYF. The CDR3 DNA sequence: TGTGCCAGCAGCCGGACAGGGGCTGGAAACACCATATATTTT.

The genes are TRBV5-1 and TRBJ2-7; no reliable D call. Deletions cut 0 bases from V and 0 bases from J, with 7 bases between. There are 14 residues in the CDR3. Germline V gene sequence: CDR1 SGHRS, CDR2 YFSETQ. The CDR3 loop is CASSLVVHSYEQYF. The CDR3 DNA reads TGCGCCAGCAGCTTGGTGGTCCACTCCTACGAGCAGTACTTC.

This clone was observed a single time. The chain employs TRBV6-1 and TRBJ2-6; no clear D gene. Trimming shortened V by 0 bases and J by 0 bases, and 15 bases separated the two germline ends. Germline V gene data show CDR1 as MNHNS and CDR2 as SASEGT. The CDR3 totals 19 residues. The CDR3 loop is CASSEAHSSFSSGANVLTF. The CDR3 DNA reads TGTGCCAGCAGTGAAGCCCATAGTTCCTTTAGCTCTGGGGCCAACGTCCTGACTTTC.

The chain carries TRBV11-3 and TRBJ2-2, with 13 bases fitting TRBD2. Trimming cost V 5 bases and J 6 bases; bases outside gene matches: 3. This CDR3 is 15 amino acids long. Germline-derived CDR1 and CDR2 are SGHNT and YENEEA. The CDR3, as DNA: TGTGCCAGCAGCCCTGGACTAGCGGGAGCCGGGGAGCTGTTTTTT. Translated, it gives CASSPGLAGAGELFF.

The chain links TRBV9 to TRBJ2-7, with TRBD2 identical over 10 bases. The trim removed 4 bases at V and 5 bases at J, leaving 9 bases unmatched. This CDR3 region has 15 residues. Germline V CDR1 and CDR2: SGDLS, YYNGEE. CDR3 bases: TGTGCCAGCAGCAGGGGGAGCGGGAGGGACCACGAGCAGTACTTC. Its protein product is CASSRGSGRDHEQYF.

V is TRBV28 and J is TRBJ2-1; TRBD2 aligns across 9 bases. J lost 8 bases, V lost 7 bases, and 9 bases had no gene match. The CDR3 runs to 14 residues. Germline lookup yields CDR1 MDHEN and CDR2 SYDVKM. CDR3 amino acids: CASTKGLAIHEQFF. The CDR3 DNA reads TGTGCCAGCACCAAGGGACTAGCTATTCATGAGCAGTTCTTC.

The genes are TRBV7-9 and TRBJ2-1; maybe TRBD1 (6 bases). CDR3 length: 14 residues. Germline-derived CDR1 and CDR2 are SEHNR and FQNEAQ (reference sequence). Between the trimmed V and J ends, which lost 0 bases and 8 bases, there was a span of 11 bases. This CDR3 reads CASSLAGGRDEQFF. CDR3 sequence (DNA): TGTGCCAGCAGCTTAGCAGGGGGAAGGGATGAGCAGTTCTTC. Full variable domain (rest looked up from reference TRBV7-9 and TRBJ2-1): DTGVSQNPRHKITKRGQNVTFRCDPISEHNRLYWYRQTLGQGPEFLTYFQNEAQLEKSRLLSDRFSAERPKGSFSTLEIQRTEQGDSAMYLCASSLAGGRDEQFFGPGTRLTVL.

The genes are TRBV6-5 and TRBJ2-1; D uncertain. The CDR3 extends over 15 amino acids. Germline loops: CDR1 MNHEY, CDR2 SVGAGI. V gave up 2 bases and J gave up 2 bases, with 10 bases separating them. This chain's CDR3 is CASSYASPAYNEQFF. DNA of the CDR3: TGTGCCAGCAGTTACGCTTCCCCCGCCTACAATGAGCAGTTCTTC.